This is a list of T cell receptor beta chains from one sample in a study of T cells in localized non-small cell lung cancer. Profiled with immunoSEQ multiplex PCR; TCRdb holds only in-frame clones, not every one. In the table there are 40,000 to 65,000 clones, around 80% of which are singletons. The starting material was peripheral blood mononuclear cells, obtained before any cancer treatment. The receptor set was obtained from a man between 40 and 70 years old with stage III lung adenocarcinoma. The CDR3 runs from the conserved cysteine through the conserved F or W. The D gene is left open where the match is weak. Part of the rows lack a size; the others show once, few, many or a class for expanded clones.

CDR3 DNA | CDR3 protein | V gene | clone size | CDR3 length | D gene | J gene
TGTGCCAGCAGTTACTCTAGACAGGGACAGTTCTTC | CASSYSRQGQFF | TRBV6-6 | few | 12 | TRBD1 | TRBJ2-1
TGTGCCAGCAGCTTATCCCTTAGGGAGACCCAGTACTTC | CASSLSLRETQYF | TRBV11-2 | . | 13 | . | TRBJ2-5
TGTGCCAGCAGTGGAGAGACGGGACAGGGACTGAGGCCCCAAGAGACCCAGTACTTC | CASSGETGQGLRPQETQYF | TRBV2 | . | 19 | TRBD1 | TRBJ2-5
TGTGCCAGCAGCGGGACAACGGAAGAGACCCAGTACTTC | CASSGTTEETQYF | TRBV9 | . | 13 | . | TRBJ2-5
TGTGCCAGCAGCCAAGAGACTGGGTTCACCGGGGAGCTGTTTTTT | CASSQETGFTGELFF | TRBV14 | . | 15 | . | TRBJ2-2
TGTGCCAGCAGACCCGATAGGTACTTCATGAACACTGAAGCTTTCTTT | CASRPDRYFMNTEAFF | TRBV28 | . | 16 | . | TRBJ1-1
TGTGCCAGCGGTTTGGGGTTGGGAAACACCATATATTTT | CASGLGLGNTIYF | TRBV14 | once | 13 | . | TRBJ1-3
TGTGCCAGCTCACGCGGGGGATCCTACGAGCAGTACTTC | CASSRGGSYEQYF | TRBV18 | . | 13 | TRBD2 | TRBJ2-7
TGCGCCAGCAGCAGGGGGCAGAACACCGCCCAGGAGACCCAGTACTTC | CASSRGQNTAQETQYF | TRBV4-1 | . | 16 | TRBD1 | TRBJ2-5
TGTGCCAGCAGCTTAGTTGACCACGAGCAGTACTTC | CASSLVDHEQYF | TRBV13 | . | 12 | . | TRBJ2-7
TGTGCCAGTAGTGACCGGAGTGATAATCAGCCCCAGCATTTT | CASSDRSDNQPQHF | TRBV19 | . | 14 | . | TRBJ1-5
TGTGCCGGCTGGGACAGGGCCTATGGCTACACCTTC | CAGWDRAYGYTF | TRBV19 | . | 12 | TRBD1 | TRBJ1-2
TGCAGCGTGGGGGATTTAGAGACCCAGTACTTC | CSVGDLETQYF | TRBV29-1 | . | 11 | . | TRBJ2-5
TGCAGCGCCTTCTCCAGGGTGGGGGGCTACACCTTC | CSAFSRVGGYTF | TRBV29-1 | . | 12 | . | TRBJ1-2
TGTGCCAGCAGCTCCCTGGCGGGAGTGGAGACCCAGTACTTC | CASSSLAGVETQYF | TRBV7-9 | . | 14 | TRBD2 | TRBJ2-5
TGCGCCAGCAGCCCGGATCCTAGCGGGACTAGCACAGATACGCAGTATTTT | CASSPDPSGTSTDTQYF | TRBV5-1 | . | 17 | TRBD2 | TRBJ2-3
TGTGCCAGCAGTCTGGACAGACGACTTCAGTACTTC | CASSLDRRLQYF | TRBV2 | . | 12 | . | TRBJ2-4
TGTGCCAGCTCACCGGTTGTGACGGCCGGGGCCAACGTCCTGACTTTC | CASSPVVTAGANVLTF | TRBV18 | . | 16 | . | TRBJ2-6
TGCGCCAGCAGCTTGGCAACGGAGACTAGCACAGATACGCAGTATTTT | CASSLATETSTDTQYF | TRBV5-1 | . | 16 | . | TRBJ2-3
TGCGCCAGCAGCTTGGGACTAGCGCTGGATACGCAGTATTTT | CASSLGLALDTQYF | TRBV5-1 | . | 14 | TRBD2 | TRBJ2-3
TGTGCCTGGACAGATAGGAAGAAACGGGACCCAGATACGCAGTATTTT | CAWTDRKKRDPDTQYF | TRBV30 | few | 16 | . | TRBJ2-3
TGCGCCAGCAGTGAGTCGTATAGCGGGATCTACGAGCAGTACTTC | CASSESYSGIYEQYF | TRBV10-2 | . | 15 | TRBD2 | TRBJ2-7
TGTGCCAGCGGTAGACGACAGTCGAGCTCCTACGAGCAGTACTTC | CASGRRQSSSYEQYF | TRBV11-3 | . | 15 | . | TRBJ2-7
TGTGCCAGCAGATCTTACAGGGATTTCGGGGAGCTGTTTTTT | CASRSYRDFGELFF | TRBV6-6 | . | 14 | . | TRBJ2-2
TGTGCCAGTAGTATAAAACTAGCGGGGACCGGGGAGCTGTTTTTT | CASSIKLAGTGELFF | TRBV19 | . | 15 | TRBD2 | TRBJ2-2
TGTGCCAGCAGCGGGTTGGGATCTGGAAACACCATATATTTT | CASSGLGSGNTIYF | TRBV9 | . | 14 | . | TRBJ1-3
TGTGCCAGCAGCTCACGGCCCTATAGCACAGATACGCAGTATTTT | CASSSRPYSTDTQYF | TRBV7-2 | . | 15 | . | TRBJ2-3
TGTGCCAGCAGTGAGAGGGGGGTTAACTATGGCTACACCTTC | CASSERGVNYGYTF | TRBV2 | . | 14 | . | TRBJ1-2
TGTGCCAGTAGTCTAAAGAGTAACTATGGCTACACCTTC | CASSLKSNYGYTF | TRBV19 | once | 13 | . | TRBJ1-2
TGTGCCAGCAGCCGAGGCCGGCAGGGTAATTCACCCCTCCACTTT | CASSRGRQGNSPLHF | TRBV7-9 | once | 15 | . | TRBJ1-6
TGTGCCTGGAGTGTTCAGGGCGGCTACACCTTC | CAWSVQGGYTF | TRBV30 | . | 11 | . | TRBJ1-2
TGTGCCAGCAGACCGGACGTCGGGGAGCAGTTCTTC | CASRPDVGEQFF | TRBV14 | few | 12 | . | TRBJ2-1
TGCGCCAGCAGCCAAGTGGGAAGGTATATCTATGGCTACACCTTC | CASSQVGRYIYGYTF | TRBV4-3 | . | 15 | . | TRBJ1-2
TGTGCCAGCAGTTTGGGGGACAGGGTCTACGAGCAGTACTTC | CASSLGDRVYEQYF | TRBV27 | medium-sized | 14 | TRBD1 | TRBJ2-7
TGTGCCAGCAGTGGGACTAGCGGGGGGCAAAAAAACACCGGGGAGCTGTTTTTT | CASSGTSGGQKNTGELFF | TRBV25-1 | once | 18 | TRBD2 | TRBJ2-2
TGTGCCAGCAGTCAGGGGGCAGGGGGCTACCAAGAGACCCAGTACTTC | CASSQGAGGYQETQYF | TRBV13 | . | 16 | TRBD1 | TRBJ2-5
TGTGCCAGCAGCTCGGCAGGGACTGAAGCTTTCTTT | CASSSAGTEAFF | TRBV7-6 | once | 12 | . | TRBJ1-1
TGTGCCAGCAGCTTGGAGGACACCATATATTTT | CASSLEDTIYF | TRBV5-5 | . | 11 | . | TRBJ1-3
TGCGCCAGCAGTGAACTGGGGATTGGGTACGAGCAGTACTTC | CASSELGIGYEQYF | TRBV10-2 | . | 14 | . | TRBJ2-7
TGTGCGTGCATGTCAGGACAGGGGTTCGATGAGCAGTTCTTC | CACMSGQGFDEQFF | TRBV7-2 | . | 14 | TRBD1 | TRBJ2-1
TGTGCCTGGGGGTGGGGGAGTAGCTCCTACGAGCAGTACTTC | CAWGWGSSSYEQYF | TRBV30 | . | 14 | . | TRBJ2-7
TGTGCCAGCAGCTCCAGGGTCAACACCGGGGAGCTGTTTTTT | CASSSRVNTGELFF | TRBV11-2 | . | 14 | . | TRBJ2-2
TGTGCCAGCAGTCAGACTAGCGGGGGTGGAGAGACCCAGTACTTC | CASSQTSGGGETQYF | TRBV2 | . | 15 | TRBD2 | TRBJ2-5
TGTGCTAGTGGTTTGGCCGCAGGGGGCAAGAGAGAGACCCAGTACTTC | CASGLAAGGKRETQYF | TRBV12-5 | . | 16 | TRBD1 | TRBJ2-5
TGTGCCTGGAGTGGGGACGGCTACGAGCAGTACTTC | CAWSGDGYEQYF | TRBV30 | . | 12 | . | TRBJ2-7
TGTGCCAGCAGCCAAGTAGAGACAGGGACCTACGAGCAGTACTTC | CASSQVETGTYEQYF | TRBV4-2 | . | 15 | TRBD1 | TRBJ2-7
TGTGCCAGCTCACCCAATACAGGGGTCGCGAACTATGGCTACACCTTC | CASSPNTGVANYGYTF | TRBV18 | . | 16 | TRBD1 | TRBJ1-2
TGTGCCAGCAGCGTAGCTACAACTAACTATGGCTACACCTTC | CASSVATTNYGYTF | TRBV9 | . | 14 | . | TRBJ1-2
TGCGCCAGCAGCTTGGAGGGGACAGGGGCCTCGAACACTGAAGCTTTCTTT | CASSLEGTGASNTEAFF | TRBV5-1 | . | 17 | TRBD1 | TRBJ1-1